Below are 5 T cell receptor beta chains sequenced from a single sample in a study of blood T cells in healthy people across ages. Alongside a J-beta primer mix, a sample-barcoded 5' primer served in a second PCR lasting about 6 to 11 cycles. TCRdb passed the 5' RACE reads through MiXCR, listing each CDR3 protein once. The table lists about 650,000 distinct CDR3 sequences, under 65% of them singletons. The source material was blood. Every receptor here comes from a woman aged 80 or over in good health.

Remarks on this clonotype: A much bigger clone sits one base away, suggesting this may be a read error. The genes are TRBV5-1 and TRBJ2-1; D is perhaps TRBD2 (6 bases). Germline V lookup: CDR1 SGHRS, CDR2 YFSETQ. This CDR3 contains 14 residues. V was cut by 1 base and J by 12 bases, with 17 bases left in between. The CDR3 protein is CASSLSSVADGQFF. CDR3 coding DNA: TGCGCCAGCAGCTTGTCTAGCGTCGCGGATGGGCAGTTCTTC.

This clonotype was counted a single time. A read error may be the cause here, since a much bigger clone is one base away. The chain carries TRBV10-1 and TRBJ2-4; either TRBD1 or TRBD2 may supply D (5 bases each). The J call is in doubt because the DNA end fits TRBJ2-7 better. This CDR3 is 15 amino acids long. Per germline, CDR1 WNHNN and CDR2 SYGVQD (reference sequence). This CDR3 reads CASSSAGGMSHEQYF. CDR3 DNA: TGCGCCAGCAGCTCGGCTGGGGGAATGTCCCACGAGCAGTACTTC.

In the case of this clonotype: A junction boundary mismatches the germline segment, possibly from a read error. The chain uses TRBV20-1 and TRBJ1-1; D may be TRBD1 (6 bases). This CDR3 comprises 14 residues. CDR1 and CDR2 from the germline V gene are DFQATT and SNEGSKA (reference sequence). The CDR3 region is CSTRDTGSGTEAFF. Written as DNA, the CDR3 is TGCAGTACTAGAGATACAGGGTCTGGCACTGAAGCTTTCTTT.

As regards this clonotype: This may stem from a read error, because a much larger clone lies one nucleotide away. The chain combines TRBV29-1 with TRBJ2-5; TRBD2 is a possible D gene (5 bases). The germline V gene has CDR1 SQVTM and CDR2 ANQGSEA. Trimming took off 8 bases at V and 5 bases at J, with 15 bases between the two ends. This CDR3 has 12 amino acids. CDR3 DNA: TGCAGCTCTCTTCGTGGAGGTGAGACCCAGTACTTC. Translated, it gives CSSLRGGETQYF. The complete variable domain, with remaining parts taken from reference TRBV29-1 and TRBJ2-5, reads SAVISQKPSRDICQRGTSLTIQCQVDSQVTMMFWYRQQPGQSLTLIATANQGSEATYESGFVIDKFPISRPNLTFSTLTVSNMSPEDSSIYLCSSLRGGETQYFGPGTRLLVL.

This clonotype has a handful of counts. The chain couples TRBV7-9 to TRBJ2-7; D possibly corresponds to TRBD2 (6 bases). Germline-derived CDR1 and CDR2 are SEHNR and FQNEAQ (reference sequence). Between the trimmed V and J ends, which lost 5 bases and 2 bases, there was a span of 19 bases. The CDR3 length is 16 residues. CDR3: CASSEPSGDRPYEQYF. CDR3 DNA: TGTGCCAGCAGCGAGCCGTCGGGAGACCGTCCCTACGAGCAGTACTTC.